Each of the 8 T cell receptor beta chains below was sequenced from the same sample in a study of cytotoxic CD8 clonotypes in ibrutinib-treated CLL. Measured with immunoSEQ multiplex PCR; TCRdb has only the in-frame clones, and not every one. The table has more than 55,000 clones, more than 70% seen once. The sequencing here drew on PBMCs, taken after 12 months of ibrutinib treatment. The receptors derive from a human donor with chronic lymphocytic leukemia.

This clone has more than one count but fewer than ten. The CDR3 bases are TGTGCCAGCAGCCCTCAGACAGGGTTCAATCAGCCCCAGCATTTT. This encodes CASSPQTGFNQPQHF. This chain connects TRBV28 to TRBJ1-5, with 7 nucleotides matching TRBD1. Germline V CDR1 and CDR2: MDHEN, SYDVKM. V lost 6 bases to trimming and J lost 3 bases; unmatched junction nucleotides: 8. The CDR3 loop spans 15 amino acids.

The V call is TRBV6-1, the J call TRBJ2-2, with D perhaps TRBD1 (6 bases). The ends were cut back, 2 bases at V and 5 bases at J, with 21 bases in the middle. From germline, CDR1 is MNHNS and CDR2 SASEGT. The CDR3 spans 18 residues. The CDR3 loop is CASSEFPIGGVGTGELFF. The CDR3 bases are TGTGCCAGCAGTGAATTTCCGATAGGGGGAGTAGGTACCGGGGAGCTGTTTTTT.

This chain uses TRBV19 with TRBJ2-2, with 9 bases identical to TRBD1. There are 15 residues in the CDR3. V was pared by 7 bases and J by 6 bases, with 9 bases of the junction left unmatched. The germline V gene has CDR1 LNHDA and CDR2 SQIVND (reference sequence). DNA for the CDR3: TGTGCCAGTACCCACCGGGACAGGGCGCCCGGGGAGCTGTTTTTT. Residues: CASTHRDRAPGELFF.

This clone was found a few times. V is TRBV7-2 and J is TRBJ1-2, with TRBD1 matching 8 bases. The CDR3 extends over 14 amino acids. Germline V gene data show CDR1 as SGHTA and CDR2 as FQGNSA. V lost 5 bases and J lost 3; bases outside the gene matches: 5. CDR3 bases: TGTGCCAGCAGCCCGCAGACAGGGGACTATGGCTACACCTTC. Amino acid sequence: CASSPQTGDYGYTF.

The chain uses TRBV5-1 and TRBJ2-5; 11 bases fit TRBD1. The V gene's germline CDR1 is SGHRS and CDR2 YFSETQ. The J segment lost 3 bases and the V segment lost 4 bases, leaving 20 bases of the junction unmatched. This CDR3 is 20 amino acids long. The CDR3 nucleotides are TGCGCCAGCAGCGCCCGGACAGGGGGCGTCAGCGGGAGGACCAAAGAGACCCAGTACTTC. As protein: CASSARTGGVSGRTKETQYF.

Of note for this clone: This same CDR3 is encoded by further DNA sequences in the sample. CDR3 bases: TGCGCCAGCAGCCTCACAGATACGCAGTATTTT. Translation gives CASSLTDTQYF. The rearrangement uses TRBV5-1 and TRBJ2-3; D gene unclear. V dropped 4 bases and J dropped 2 bases, with 2 bases sitting between them. The V gene's germline CDR1 is SGHRS and CDR2 YFSETQ. The CDR3 covers 11 residues.

This clone is a singleton in its sample. The chain employs TRBV9 and TRBJ2-1; D is possibly TRBD2 (5 bases). Trimming removed 0 bases from V and 4 bases from J, with 8 bases in between. The length of the CDR3 is 14 residues. Germline-derived CDR1 and CDR2 are SGDLS and YYNGEE. The CDR3 spells CASSVAAGYNEQFF. Written as DNA, the CDR3 is TGTGCCAGCAGCGTAGCGGCGGGTTACAATGAGCAGTTCTTC. Combining the CDR3 with reference TRBV9 and TRBJ2-1 gives the whole variable domain DSGVTQTPKHLITATGQRVTLRCSPRSGDLSVYWYQQSLDQGLQFLIQYYNGEERAKGNILERFSAQQFPDLHSELNLSSLELGDSALYFCASSVAAGYNEQFFGPGTRLTVL.

This chain links TRBV9 with TRBJ2-3; D is undetermined. The germline CDR1 and CDR2 sequences are SGDLS and YYNGEE. The V and J ends lost 4 bases and 4 bases respectively, with 13 bases between them. The CDR3 spans 14 residues. The CDR3 region is CASSPSPWPDTQYF. The DNA for the CDR3 is TGTGCCAGCAGCCCCTCTCCGTGGCCAGATACGCAGTATTTT.